This record concerns one T cell receptor beta chain sequence. The table came from immunoSEQ multiplex PCR; TCRdb's copy has only in-frame clones and leaves some out. This repertoire shows about 42,000 clones, more than 75% found once; its top ten account for 15%. This entry is derived from a study of OX40 agonist ivuxolimab in advanced cancers. The CDR3 is 15 amino acids. Trimming stripped 0 bases from V and 7 bases from J, with 13 bases between. The germline V gene has CDR1 LNHNV and CDR2 YYDKDF (reference sequence). The chain has TRBV15 and TRBJ2-1; D is possibly TRBD1 or TRBD2 (6 bases each). This sequence originates from an adult with an advanced solid tumor such as melanoma, head and neck, liver or kidney cancer. This specimen was CD4+ or CD8+ T cells sorted from blood, taken in a trial of the OX40 agonist ivuxolimab. CDR3 nucleotide sequence: TGTGCCACCAGCAGAGAGTTAGGAGGGGGGAATGAGCAGTTCTTC. Translating gives CATSRELGGGNEQFF.